The 9 T cell receptor beta chains below come from one sample, sequenced in a study of shared clonotypes between healthy human individuals. Naive CD8 cells lacked CD45RO and underwent positive selection for CCR7, leaving out terminally differentiated effector memory CD45RA+ cells. Assay used: immunoSEQ multiplex PCR; TCRdb lists only in-frame clones, some missing. The table records some 630,000 clones, roughly 96% of them present only once. The sequenced material came from naive CD8+ T cells sorted from blood. Every receptor here comes from a woman aged 30 to 39 in good health.

This CDR3 is CASRYGSGSSYEQYF. The CDR3 bases are TGTGCCAGCAGGTACGGCTCTGGGAGCTCCTACGAGCAGTACTTC. The chain joins TRBV28 to TRBJ2-7; perhaps TRBD2 as D (5 bases). Germline CDR1 reads MDHEN; CDR2 reads SYDVKM. Trimming stripped 6 bases from V and 0 bases from J, with 15 bases between. The CDR3 spans 15 residues.

The J gene is TRBJ2-5, the V gene TRBV28; 10 bases are shared with TRBD1. CDR3 length: 16 residues. V trimming: 2 bases; J trimming: 5 bases; junction bases outside the gene matches: 8. Germline CDR1 and CDR2: MDHEN and SYDVKM. The CDR3 loop is CASSLMGQGSRETQYF. Written as DNA, the CDR3 is TGTGCCAGCAGTTTAATGGGACAGGGGTCGAGGGAGACCCAGTACTTC.

V usage is TRBV10-3 and J usage is TRBJ2-7; the D gene is possibly TRBD1 (7 bases). Trimming took off 10 bases at V and 6 bases at J, with 16 bases between the two ends. Per germline, CDR1 ENHRY and CDR2 SYGVKD. There are 12 residues in the CDR3. The CDR3 is CATRGQRAEQYF. CDR3 coding DNA: TGTGCCACCAGGGGACAGCGGGCCGAGCAGTACTTC.

V is TRBV5-4 and J is TRBJ1-1; 9 nucleotides line up with TRBD1. The V gene's germline CDR1 is SGHNT and CDR2 YYREEE (reference sequence). After removal of 5 bases from V and 8 bases from J, the junction contained 4 bases not matched to a gene. The CDR3 covers 12 residues. The CDR3 nucleotides read TGTGCCAGCAGACCACAGGGGGCCGAAGCTTTCTTT. Translated, it gives CASRPQGAEAFF. Full variable domain (missing parts from reference TRBV5-4 and TRBJ1-1): ETGVTQSPTHLIKTRGQQVTLRCSSQSGHNTVSWYQQALGQGPQFIFQYYREEENGRGNFPPRFSGLQFPNYSSELNVNALELDDSALYLCASRPQGAEAFFGQGTRLTVV.

The genes are TRBV13 and TRBJ2-5; D is tentatively TRBD1 or TRBD2 (5 bases each). The J call is doubtful: the DNA matches TRBJ2-7 better. Germline lookup yields CDR1 PRHDT and CDR2 FYEKMQ (reference sequence). CDR3 length equals 15 residues. DNA of the CDR3: TGTGCCAGCAGCTCCCCAACGGGACCACCCTACGAGCAGTACTTC. Translation: CASSSPTGPPYEQYF.

The V and J genes are TRBV2 and TRBJ2-7; the match to TRBD2 covers 9 bases. V dropped 2 bases and J dropped 5; count of bases not matched to a gene: 13. The germline V gene encodes CDR1 SNHLY and CDR2 FYNNEI. This CDR3 contains 17 residues. The CDR3 sequence: CASSETPWREGRNEQYF. The CDR3 bases are TGTGCCAGCAGTGAAACCCCATGGCGGGAGGGCCGCAACGAGCAGTACTTC.

V gene TRBV28 combines with J gene TRBJ2-1; TRBD1 aligns across 9 bases. The CDR3 has 16 amino acids. Germline assignment: CDR1 MDHEN and CDR2 SYDVKM. V dropped 6 bases and J dropped 4; count of bases not matched to a gene: 10. CDR3 in amino acids: CASRLVWDRAYNEQFF. CDR3 nucleotides: TGTGCCAGCAGACTCGTCTGGGACAGGGCTTACAATGAGCAGTTCTTC.

This clone was observed a single time. Written as DNA, the CDR3 is TGTGCCAGCAGCGCCCGGCGGGGACAGGAAACAGATACGCAGTATTTT. Protein sequence: CASSARRGQETDTQYF. V and J are TRBV11-3 and TRBJ2-3; TRBD1 aligns across 8 bases. Per germline, CDR1 SGHNT and CDR2 YENEEA. The length of the CDR3 is 16 residues. J lost 3 bases, V lost 5 bases, and 10 bases had no gene match.

The rearrangement links TRBV28 to TRBJ2-1; D not certain. Germline values: CDR1 MDHEN, CDR2 SYDVKM. V gave up 5 bases and J gave up 3 bases, with 14 bases separating them. The CDR3 has 15 amino acids. The CDR3 DNA sequence: TGTGCCAGCAGTCCCCCTCAGTCGGTCTACAATGAGCAGTTCTTC. Protein: CASSPPQSVYNEQFF.